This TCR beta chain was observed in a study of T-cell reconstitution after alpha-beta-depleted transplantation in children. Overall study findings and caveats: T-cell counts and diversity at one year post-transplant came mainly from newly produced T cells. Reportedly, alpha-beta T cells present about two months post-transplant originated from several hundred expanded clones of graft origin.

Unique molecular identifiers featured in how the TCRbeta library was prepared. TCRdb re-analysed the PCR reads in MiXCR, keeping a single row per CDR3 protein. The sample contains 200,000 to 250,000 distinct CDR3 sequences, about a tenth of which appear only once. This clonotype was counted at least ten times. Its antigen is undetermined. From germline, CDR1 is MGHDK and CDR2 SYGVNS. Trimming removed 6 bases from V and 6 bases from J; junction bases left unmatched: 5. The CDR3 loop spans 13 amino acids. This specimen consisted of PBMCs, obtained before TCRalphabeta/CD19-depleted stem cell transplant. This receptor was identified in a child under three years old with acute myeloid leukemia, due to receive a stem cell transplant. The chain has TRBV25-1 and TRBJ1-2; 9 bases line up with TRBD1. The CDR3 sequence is CASREQGADGYTF. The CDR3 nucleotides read TGTGCCAGCAGGGAACAGGGGGCGGATGGCTACACCTTC.